These T cell receptor beta chains were read from a single sample in a study of T cell repertoires in aging, cancer and after chemotherapy. TCRdb redid the calling of the multiplex PCR reads with MiXCR, one entry per CDR3 protein. This sample has more than 15,000 distinct CDR3 sequences, with about 50% found just once. The sequencing sample was made of blood. Receptors originate from a human donor in good health. The CDR3 runs from the conserved cysteine through the conserved F or W. A D gene is named only where the DNA matches it firmly. Some rows mark clone size as missing; the rest say once, few, many or name a class of expanded clone.

>TRBJ2-7|NA|NA|TRBV18
TGTGCCAGCTCACCATTTGAGGGACGGGCCTACGAGCAGTACTTC
CASSPFEGRAYEQYF
>TRBJ2-1|NA|few|TRBV11-1
TGTGCCAGCAGCTTCCAACTAGCAGAGTACAATGAGCAGTTCTTC
CASSFQLAEYNEQFF
>TRBJ2-3|TRBD2|NA|TRBV5-6
TGTGCCAGCAGCCCTACTAGCGGGAGGGCGAGGGGAGATACGCAGTATTTT
CASSPTSGRARGDTQYF
>TRBJ1-5|NA|NA|TRBV5-6
TGTGCCAGCAGCTGGGGGACGGGGAATCAGCCCCAGCATTTT
CASSWGTGNQPQHF
>TRBJ2-7|NA|few|TRBV15
TGTGCCACCAGCAGAGAGATAACCGAGCAGTACTTC
CATSREITEQYF
>TRBJ1-1|TRBD1|few|TRBV12-3/TRBV12-4
TGTGCCAGCAGTCCTTACAGGGGAGGCACTGAAGCTTTCTTT
CASSPYRGGTEAFF
>TRBJ2-5|TRBD2|NA|TRBV13
TGTGCCAGCAGCTCCTCCGGGACTAGCGGGAGTTTGTTCACAGAGACCCAGTACTTC
CASSSSGTSGSLFTETQYF
>TRBJ1-1|NA|few|TRBV18
TGTGCCAGCTCACCTAGGACAGCCGACTTGAACACTGAAGCTTTCTTT
CASSPRTADLNTEAFF
>TRBJ2-2|TRBD2|NA|TRBV6-5
TGTGCCAGCAGTTACCTGGCTATGATAGGAAGCGGCGGGAGAGGGACCGGGGAGCTGTTTTTT
CASSYLAMIGSGGRGTGELFF
>TRBJ1-2|NA|once|TRBV19
TGTGCCAGTAGTATGGCTGGGAGTAACTTTGGCTACACCTTC
CASSMAGSNFGYTF
>TRBJ2-5|TRBD1|NA|TRBV19
TGTGCCAGTAGTATACCGGAAAGGGACAGGGGGCCAGAGACCCAGTACTTC
CASSIPERDRGPETQYF
>TRBJ1-6|NA|NA|TRBV27
TGTGCCAGCAGTTTCGGGACCCGGGGGGGAAATTCACCCCTCCACTTT
CASSFGTRGGNSPLHF
>TRBJ2-2|TRBD1|few|TRBV30
TGTGCCTGGCTTCGGGACAGGGATACGAACACCGGGGAGCTGTTTTTT
CAWLRDRDTNTGELFF
>TRBJ1-1|TRBD1|NA|TRBV11-1
TGTGCCAGCAGCCTCCGACAGGGGAACACTGAAGCTTTCTTT
CASSLRQGNTEAFF
>TRBJ1-5|TRBD1|NA|TRBV11-1
TGTGCCAGCAGCCGAGACAGGGATCAGCCCCAGCATTTT
CASSRDRDQPQHF
>TRBJ1-1|NA|few|TRBV29-1
TGCAGCGTTGCGACCTCTCTGAACACTGAAGCTTTCTTT
CSVATSLNTEAFF
>TRBJ2-5|NA|few|TRBV19
TGTGCCAGTAGTATGCTACAAGAGACCCAGTACTTC
CASSMLQETQYF
>TRBJ1-1|NA|NA|TRBV29-1
TGCAGCGCCGGACGGGAGAACACTGAAGCTTTCTTT
CSAGRENTEAFF
>TRBJ2-3|NA|few|TRBV27
TGTGCCAGCAGCGCCCTTGGTGGTTACACAGATACGCAGTATTTT
CASSALGGYTDTQYF
>TRBJ1-5|NA|NA|TRBV19
TGTGCCAGTAGTATAAGGGAGGGTGCGCCCCAGCATTTT
CASSIREGAPQHF